The clone carrying this T cell receptor (beta chain) was detected once. This entry belongs to a study of shared clonotypes between healthy human individuals. The CDR3 spans 13 residues. The V gene's germline CDR1 is ENHRY and CDR2 SYGVKD. Trimming removed 6 bases at V and 2 bases at J, with 10 bases between. Profiled with immunoSEQ multiplex PCR; TCRdb holds only in-frame clones, not every one. The table records more than 2 million clones, about 94% of them present only once. The chain joins TRBV10-3 to TRBJ2-5; the D gene is possibly TRBD1 (6 bases). The sequence was obtained from a man aged 18-30 years in good health. The specimen was naive CD4+ T cells sorted from blood. As to subset: CD45RA+ positively selected. The CDR3 sequence: CAIRGQHQETQYF. In DNA form, the CDR3 reads TGTGCCATCAGAGGACAGCATCAAGAGACCCAGTACTTC.